These T cell receptor beta chains were read from a single sample in a study of blood T cell repertoires in COVID-19. The assay was immunoSEQ multiplex PCR, and TCRdb's table has in-frame clones only and misses some. This table holds about 420,000 clones, roughly 90% found once. The source material was peripheral blood. These receptors all come from a man between 18 and 29 years old with COVID-19, enrolled during active disease. The CDR3 runs from the conserved cysteine through the conserved F or W. The order of the fields is V gene, clone size, D gene, J gene, CDR3 DNA, CDR3 protein. A D gene is named only where the DNA matches it firmly. Rows give clone size only sometimes, using once, few, many, or a class for an expanded clone.

>TRBV2|-|-|TRBJ1-5
TGTGCCAGCAGTACCGGGACATATAATCAGCCCCAGCATTTT
CASSTGTYNQPQHF
>TRBV19|-|-|TRBJ2-3
TGTGCCAGTAGTAGGGCGGATACGCAGTATTTT
CASSRADTQYF
>TRBV27|-|-|TRBJ2-2
TGTGCCAGTAGCCCGGAGAGTGGCACCGGGGAGCTGTTTTTT
CASSPESGTGELFF
>TRBV6-2/TRBV6-3|-|TRBD2|TRBJ2-7
TGTGCCAGCAGTTACCGCTTGGGGACTAGCGGGAGTAGGTCCGAGCAGTACTTC
CASSYRLGTSGSRSEQYF
>TRBV2|-|TRBD2|TRBJ2-1
TGTGCCAGCCAGCGGGAGTTTGAAGGTGAGCAGTTCTTC
CASQREFEGEQFF
>TRBV3-1/TRBV3-2|once|TRBD1|TRBJ2-5
TGTGCCAGCAGCCAAGTCGGGACAGGGGGGCATGGGACCCAGTACTTC
CASSQVGTGGHGTQYF
>TRBV30|-|-|TRBJ1-2
TGTGCCTGGATGGCCCTCTATGGCTACACCTTC
CAWMALYGYTF
>TRBV4-1|-|TRBD1|TRBJ2-2
TGCGCCAGCAGCCAACGGGACAGGGGATACACCGGGGAGCTGTTTTTT
CASSQRDRGYTGELFF
>TRBV5-4|-|-|TRBJ2-7
TGTGCCAGCAGCTTGGACAGGGGAGGAAGCGAGCAGTACTTC
CASSLDRGGSEQYF
>TRBV15|-|-|TRBJ1-1
TGTGCCACCAGCAGAGTTCGGGGGATGGGGCAGAACACTGAAGCTTTCTTT
CATSRVRGMGQNTEAFF
>TRBV19|-|TRBD1|TRBJ1-1
TGTGCCAGTAGCATCAGACTGACAGGGGTGAACACTGAAGCTTTCTTT
CASSIRLTGVNTEAFF
>TRBV6-5|-|TRBD1|TRBJ2-3
TGTGCCAGCAGCGACAGGGAAACAGATACGCAGTATTTT
CASSDRETDTQYF
>TRBV6-6|-|-|TRBJ2-1
TGTGCCAGCAGCCCACAAGCGGCAAATAGGTTCAATGAGCAGTTCTTC
CASSPQAANRFNEQFF
>TRBV27|-|TRBD1|TRBJ1-5
TGTGCCAGCACCCGGGACAGTTATCAGCCCCAGCATTTT
CASTRDSYQPQHF
>TRBV10-3|once|TRBD1|TRBJ1-2
TGTGCCATCAGTGAGTGGACAGGGGCACAAGCTAACTATGGCTACACCTTC
CAISEWTGAQANYGYTF
>TRBV2|-|-|TRBJ2-2
TGTGCCATCATGGGTACAGAGAACACCGGGGAGCTGTTTTTT
CAIMGTENTGELFF
>TRBV6-1|-|TRBD2|TRBJ2-1
TGTGCCAGCAGTGAACGCCTAGCGGGGGCCGGGGATGAGCAGTTCTTC
CASSERLAGAGDEQFF
>TRBV9|-|TRBD1|TRBJ2-2
TGTGCCAGCAGCGTAGTGGGACAGGGACACGGGGAGCTGTTTTTT
CASSVVGQGHGELFF
>TRBV15|-|-|TRBJ1-6
TGTGCCACCAGCAGAGATTATTTCGGGTCACCCCTCCACTTT
CATSRDYFGSPLHF
>TRBV2|once|-|TRBJ1-1
TGTGCCAGCCATTTTTCGAACACTGAAGCTTTCTTT
CASHFSNTEAFF
>TRBV5-5|-|-|TRBJ2-7
TGTGCCAGCAGCTTCGAGCCCTTGAGCGAGCAGTACTTC
CASSFEPLSEQYF
>TRBV3-1/TRBV3-2|-|TRBD1|TRBJ1-4
TGTGCCAGCAGCCAAGCAGTTTGGGACAGTGAAAAACTGTTTTTT
CASSQAVWDSEKLFF
>TRBV27|-|-|TRBJ2-3
TGTGCCAGCTCAGGAACAGGTCCCACAGATACGCAGTATTTT
CASSGTGPTDTQYF
>TRBV3-1/TRBV3-2|-|-|TRBJ2-1
TGTGCCGCAGCTGGCAGGGCCTACAATGAGCAGTTCTTC
CAAAGRAYNEQFF
>TRBV4-2|-|-|TRBJ2-2
TGTGCCAGCAGCCAAGGTGAAGGGGTATCGAACACCGGGGAGCTGTTTTTT
CASSQGEGVSNTGELFF
>TRBV6-5|-|-|TRBJ2-3
TGTGCCAGCAGTTACGGTCGCGGAAGGCCCACAGATACGCAGTATTTT
CASSYGRGRPTDTQYF
>TRBV5-8|-|-|TRBJ1-1
TGTGCCAGCAGCCTTGGGCAGGGGAGCACTGAAGCTTTCTTT
CASSLGQGSTEAFF
>TRBV7-9|-|TRBD1|TRBJ2-7
TGTGCCAGCAGCTTACAGGGGGCCGACGAGCAGTACTTC
CASSLQGADEQYF
>TRBV19|-|-|TRBJ1-1
TGTGCCAGTAGCAGACAGTACACTGAAGCTTTCTTT
CASSRQYTEAFF
>TRBV14|-|-|TRBJ1-2
TGTGCCAGCAGCGCAGGCTCGGTTAATGGCTACACCTTC
CASSAGSVNGYTF
>TRBV15|-|-|TRBJ2-7
TGTGCCACCAGCAGAGTCCCTAGGGGGAACTACGAGCAGTACTTC
CATSRVPRGNYEQYF
>TRBV10-3|-|-|TRBJ1-2
TGTGCCATCAGTGAAGGGGCAGGGAATGGATATGGCTACACCTTC
CAISEGAGNGYGYTF
>TRBV11-3|-|-|TRBJ2-2
TGTGCCAGCGAGGACCGGGACTTTTACACCGGGGAGCTGTTTTTT
CASEDRDFYTGELFF
>TRBV4-1|-|TRBD2|TRBJ2-2
TGCGCCAGCAGCCAAGAGGGAGGGTTTAACGGGGAGCTGTTTTTT
CASSQEGGFNGELFF
>TRBV6-2/TRBV6-3|-|TRBD1|TRBJ1-5
TGTGCCAGCAGTAGGGACAGGGATCATCAGCCCCAGCATTTT
CASSRDRDHQPQHF
>TRBV6-5|-|-|TRBJ1-4
TGTGCCAGCAGGGTCCAGGGCGGTCAGGAAAAACTGTTTTTT
CASRVQGGQEKLFF